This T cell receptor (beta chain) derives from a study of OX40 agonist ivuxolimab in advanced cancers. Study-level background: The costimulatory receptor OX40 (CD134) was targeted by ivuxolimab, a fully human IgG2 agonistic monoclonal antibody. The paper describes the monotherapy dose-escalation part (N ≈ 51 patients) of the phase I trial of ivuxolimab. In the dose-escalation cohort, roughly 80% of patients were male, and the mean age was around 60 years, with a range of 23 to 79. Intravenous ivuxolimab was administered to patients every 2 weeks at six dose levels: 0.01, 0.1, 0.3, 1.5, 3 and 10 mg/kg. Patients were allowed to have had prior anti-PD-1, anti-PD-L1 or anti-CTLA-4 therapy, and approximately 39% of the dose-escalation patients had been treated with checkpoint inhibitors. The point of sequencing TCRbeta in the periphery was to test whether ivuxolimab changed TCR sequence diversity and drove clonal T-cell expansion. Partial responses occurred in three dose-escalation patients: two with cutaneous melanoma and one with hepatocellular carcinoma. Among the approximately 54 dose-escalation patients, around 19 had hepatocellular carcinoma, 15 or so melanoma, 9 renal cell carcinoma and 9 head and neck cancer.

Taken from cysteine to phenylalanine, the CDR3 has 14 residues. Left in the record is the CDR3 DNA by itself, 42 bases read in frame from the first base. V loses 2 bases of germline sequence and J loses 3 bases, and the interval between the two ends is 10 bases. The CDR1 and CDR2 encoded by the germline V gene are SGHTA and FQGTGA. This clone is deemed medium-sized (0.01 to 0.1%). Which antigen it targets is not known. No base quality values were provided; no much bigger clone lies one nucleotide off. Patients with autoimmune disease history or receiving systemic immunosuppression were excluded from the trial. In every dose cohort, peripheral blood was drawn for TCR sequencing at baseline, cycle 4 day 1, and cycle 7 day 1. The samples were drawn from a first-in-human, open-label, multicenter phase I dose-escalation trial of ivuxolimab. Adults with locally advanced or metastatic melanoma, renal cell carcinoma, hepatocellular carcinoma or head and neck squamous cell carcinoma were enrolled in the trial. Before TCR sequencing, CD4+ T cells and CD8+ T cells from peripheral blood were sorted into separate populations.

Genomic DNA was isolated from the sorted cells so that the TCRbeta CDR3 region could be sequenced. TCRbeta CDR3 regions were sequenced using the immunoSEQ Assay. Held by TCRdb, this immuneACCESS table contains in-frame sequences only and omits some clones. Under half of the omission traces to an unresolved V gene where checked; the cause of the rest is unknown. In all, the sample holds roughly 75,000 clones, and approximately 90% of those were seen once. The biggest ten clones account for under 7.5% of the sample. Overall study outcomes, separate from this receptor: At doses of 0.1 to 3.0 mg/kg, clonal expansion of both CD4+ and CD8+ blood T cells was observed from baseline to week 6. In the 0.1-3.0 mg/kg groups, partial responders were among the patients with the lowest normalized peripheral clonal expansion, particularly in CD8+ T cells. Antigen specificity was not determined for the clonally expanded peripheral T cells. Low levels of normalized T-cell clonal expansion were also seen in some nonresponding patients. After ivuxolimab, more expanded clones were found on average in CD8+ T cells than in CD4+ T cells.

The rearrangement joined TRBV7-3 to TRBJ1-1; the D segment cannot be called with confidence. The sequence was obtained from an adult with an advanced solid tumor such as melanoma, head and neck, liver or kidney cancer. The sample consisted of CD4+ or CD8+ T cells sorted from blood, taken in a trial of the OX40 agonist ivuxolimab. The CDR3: CASSLGPGDTEAFF. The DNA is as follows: TGTGCCAGCAGCTTAGGGCCAGGCGACACTGAAGCTTTCTTT.